This entry features one T cell receptor (beta chain) sequence. This clonotype was counted ten times or more. Its antigen is still unknown. Base quality data are lacking; no much larger clone is found one base away. This sample was included in a study of post-analysis software for immune sequencing data (dated by TCRdb to 2014 to 2015). Some background on the complete study: The recorded disease courses included relapsing-remitting, secondary progressive and progressive-relapsing multiple sclerosis, and some patients had no subtype annotation. Patient repertoires were compared against 11 to 12 previously published healthy control repertoires from donors aged about 6 to 26 years. A subset of samples was prepared in parallel using single-end sample barcoding, then pooled and co-amplified after Illumina adapter ligation.

To demonstrate the VDJtools post-analysis software, the study profiled TCR beta repertoires from the peripheral blood of 10 to 15 young patients with multiple sclerosis. The multiple sclerosis patients were children and adolescents between roughly 6 and 16 years of age. Libraries were prepared through PCR. Sequencing was performed on an Illumina HiSeq 2500. Unique molecular identifiers were incorporated into TCR beta cDNA libraries to reduce PCR and sequencing biases. Approximately 500,000 cDNA molecules were obtained per 1 to 10 million input T cells, so each molecule approximated one T cell. The patient libraries were prepared and sequenced with the same protocol used for the earlier healthy control dataset. Samples belonging to the same batch were prepared together, multiplexed and sequenced on a shared HiSeq lane. In the paper's pipeline: Raw barcoded reads were processed with MIGEC, discarding single-read molecular identifier groups before consensus assembly and CDR3 extraction. Clonotype tables were post-analysed with VDJtools, and diversity was normalized by down-sampling all datasets to the smallest sample size. To correct batch-related cross-sample contamination, repertoire overlap clustering matched CDR3 amino acid sequences but not nucleotide sequences. The public reads were run again by TCRdb, first through fastp at Q25 and then through MiXCR, and only productive beta chains were kept. Entries that share a CDR3 protein sequence are merged under the most common genes and DNA. The V and J calls, along with clone size, are taken from TCRdb and not from the paper's own processing. For this sample there are some 190,000 distinct CDR3 sequences; around 29% appear just once. The ten top clones hold about 3.7% of the sample.

General study outcomes and caveats: Direct clustering with F measure revealed strong co-clustering of samples prepared in the same batch, which led to a batch-effect correction. The multiple sclerosis patient group was slightly younger than the control group. Compared with controls, multiple sclerosis patients had significantly lower normalized Chao1 diversity, a finding suggesting substantial peripheral T-cell clonal expansion.

This TCR was sampled from a girl aged 2-17 years with multiple sclerosis. The sequenced material came from blood.

The CDR3 protein sequence reads: CASRPGLAQTQYF. The nucleotide sequence reads as follows: TGTGCCAGCAGGCCGGGGCTAGCACAGACCCAGTACTTC. The rearrangement joined TRBV6-1 to TRBJ2-5; the D assignment is uncertain and may be TRBD1 or TRBD2, with 5 bases supporting each. CDR1 is given as MNHNS and CDR2 as SASEGT, both from the germline V gene. V is clipped by 6 bases and J by 6 bases, and the sequence between their germline boundaries is 14 bases long. The CDR3 starts with the cysteine, ends with the phenylalanine, and has 13 residues. Just the 39-base CDR3 DNA is kept, in frame starting at base 1.